What follows are 12 T cell receptor beta chains derived from one specimen sequenced in a study of regulatory T cells in long-lasting Graves disease. According to the study, TCR beta libraries were built with iRepertoire HTBI primers and CDR3-region Arm-PCR. TCRdb analysed the multiplex PCR reads with MiXCR anew, one entry per CDR3 protein. The table includes 400,000 to 500,000 distinct CDR3 sequences, roughly 15% detected once. Regarding time point: newly diagnosed GD, antithyroid drugs for less than 3 months. The TCR library was made from RNA that had been extracted from PBMCs in TRIzol. The sample was also reused in another study, on T cells in Graves' hyperthyroidism and ophthalmopathy.

Sample: peripheral blood mononuclear cells (PBMCs), taken at new diagnosis, from a patient treated with antithyroid drugs. These receptors originate from a woman aged 50 to 65 with Graves disease.

This clonotype showed up many times. The chain recombines TRBV9 with TRBJ2-1, with 12 bases matching TRBD2. CDR3 length: 15 residues. With 4 bases clipped from V and 9 bases from J, the junction kept 8 bases outside the gene matches. Germline V gene lookup returns CDR1 SGDLS and CDR2 YYNGEE. The DNA for the CDR3 is TGTGCCAGCAGCCCGCGGACTAGCGGGATAAGTGAGCAGTTCTTC. Residues: CASSPRTSGISEQFF. The full variable domain, with the rest looked up from reference TRBV9 and TRBJ2-1, is DSGVTQTPKHLITATGQRVTLRCSPRSGDLSVYWYQQSLDQGLQFLIQYYNGEERAKGNILERFSAQQFPDLHSELNLSSLELGDSALYFCASSPRTSGISEQFFGPGTRLTVL.

This clonotype was seen repeatedly, ten times or more. The V call is TRBV18, the J call TRBJ2-3, with unresolved D. The CDR3 extends over 14 amino acids. Germline V gene sequence: CDR1 KGHSH, CDR2 LQKENI. Trimming cost V 0 bases and J 2 bases, with 6 bases left between them. CDR3 sequence (DNA): TGTGCCAGCTCACCACCGGGGAACACAGATACGCAGTATTTT. It encodes CASSPPGNTDTQYF.

This clonotype occurred many times. The chain uses TRBV4-1 and TRBJ2-7, with 9 bases fitting TRBD1. Trimming cost V 0 bases and J 4 bases; bases outside gene matches: 7. CDR3 size: 16 residues. From germline, CDR1 is MGHRA and CDR2 YSYEKL. CDR3 protein: CASSQDGGTGQYEQYF. As DNA, the CDR3 is TGCGCCAGCAGCCAAGATGGGGGGACAGGGCAATACGAGCAGTACTTC.

This clonotype was counted many times. V gene TRBV6-5 combines with J gene TRBJ2-7; D might be TRBD2 (6 bases). CDR3 length equals 13 residues. V was trimmed by 2 bases and J by 2 bases, leaving 7 bases between them. The germline V gene encodes CDR1 MNHEY and CDR2 SVGAGI. DNA for the CDR3: TGTGCCAGCAGTTACCCGGGAGCCTACGAGCAGTACTTC. Protein product: CASSYPGAYEQYF.

This clonotype was seen at least ten times. The rearrangement joins TRBV7-9 to TRBJ2-7, with D uncertain. The CDR3 spans 13 residues. Germline lookup yields CDR1 SEHNR and CDR2 FQNEAQ (reference sequence). V lost 5 bases to trimming and J lost 4 bases, with 12 bases between them. The CDR3 sequence: CASSASVVYEQYF. In DNA form, the CDR3 reads TGTGCCAGCAGCGCTAGTGTCGTGTACGAGCAGTACTTC.

This clonotype has more than one count but fewer than ten. The chain carries TRBV18 and TRBJ2-5, with TRBD2 identical over 13 bases. There are 16 residues in the CDR3. Germline V gene data show CDR1 as KGHSH and CDR2 as LQKENI. After removal of 3 bases from V and 3 bases from J, the junction contained 4 bases not matched to a gene. CDR3 nucleotide sequence: TGTGCCAGCTCACCGCAAGGACTAGCGGGAGAAGAGACCCAGTACTTC. Its protein product is CASSPQGLAGEETQYF.

This clonotype was seen at least ten times. The chain is built from TRBV2 and TRBJ2-5, with TRBD2 matching 14 bases. From germline, CDR1 is SNHLY and CDR2 FYNNEI. After removal of 9 bases from V and 5 bases from J, the junction contained 8 bases not matched to a gene. The CDR3 covers 15 residues. The CDR3 region is CARRPGLAGEETQYF. DNA for the CDR3: TGTGCCAGACGGCCGGGACTAGCGGGAGAGGAGACCCAGTACTTC.

The chain carries TRBV10-2 and TRBJ2-2, with 10 bases that match TRBD2. This CDR3 contains 15 residues. Germline assignment: CDR1 WSHSY and CDR2 SAAADI. The trim removed 2 bases at V and 6 bases at J, leaving 3 bases unmatched. CDR3 coding DNA: TGCGCCAGCAGTGAGAGGCTAGCGGGAGCCGGGGAGCTGTTTTTT. It encodes CASSERLAGAGELFF.

This clonotype has more than one count but fewer than ten. The chain has TRBV29-1 and TRBJ2-6; D gene uncertain. Trimming pared 4 bases from V and 0 bases from J, leaving 19 bases between. The V gene's germline CDR1 is SQVTM and CDR2 ANQGSEA. There are 18 residues in the CDR3. The CDR3 DNA sequence: TGCAGCGTTGGATACCTAGGGAACCCCTCCTCTGGGGCCAACGTCCTGACTTTC. It is translated as CSVGYLGNPSSGANVLTF.

This clonotype was counted only a few times. The chain recombines TRBV7-2 with TRBJ2-7; D unclear. V was cut by 1 base and J by 3 bases, with 10 bases left in between. The CDR3 is made up of 14 amino acids. Germline assignment: CDR1 SGHTA and CDR2 FQGNSA. The CDR3: CASSLGTAIYEQYF. The CDR3 DNA sequence: TGTGCCAGCAGCTTAGGGACGGCCATCTACGAGCAGTACTTC.

This clonotype was seen ten or more times. The chain employs TRBV3-1 and TRBJ2-1, with 9 bases lining up with TRBD2. The junction had 9 bases not matched to a gene; V was cut back by 1 base and J by 8 bases. Germline assignment: CDR1 LGHDT and CDR2 YNNKEL (reference sequence). This CDR3 comprises 16 residues. The CDR3 loop reads CASSQVGSGRFDEQFF. The CDR3 region has the DNA TGTGCCAGCAGCCAAGTAGGAAGCGGGAGGTTCGATGAGCAGTTCTTC.

CDR3 bases: TGTGCCAGCAGGCCTCGAAGGGTACTGAACACTGAAGCTTTCTTT. Amino acid sequence: CASRPRRVLNTEAFF. The chain couples TRBV7-9 to TRBJ1-1; no clear D. Germline V gene data show CDR1 as SEHNR and CDR2 as FQNEAQ (reference sequence). The CDR3 sequence is 15 residues long. Trimming pared 6 bases from V and 0 bases from J, leaving 14 bases between.